This entry lists 16 T cell receptor beta chains sequenced from one sample in a study of control samples from healthy donors and cancer patients. Assay used: immunoSEQ multiplex PCR; TCRdb lists only in-frame clones, some missing. Among roughly 170,000 clones listed, 93% were seen once. The sequenced sample consisted of blood. The receptors were gathered from a woman in her fifties or sixties in good health.

The V gene is TRBV5-8, the J gene TRBJ2-7; TRBD2 is a possible D gene (5 bases). CDR1 and CDR2 from the germline V gene are SGHTS and YDEGEE. The ends were cut back, 7 bases at V and 2 bases at J, with 19 bases in the middle. The CDR3 spans 15 residues. The CDR3 bases are TGTGCCAGCGGAAGAACAGCGGCGAACCCCTACGAGCAGTACTTC. Translation gives CASGRTAANPYEQYF.

The CDR3 spells CASSRPLVNEKLFF. The CDR3 region has the DNA TGTGCCAGCAGCCGCCCTCTGGTGAATGAAAAACTGTTTTTT. J is TRBJ1-4 and V is TRBV7-9; D not certain. V lost 5 bases and J 5 bases, leaving 12 bases between the germline ends. In germline, CDR1 is SEHNR, CDR2 FQNEAQ (reference sequence). The CDR3 length is 14 residues.

The gene calls are TRBV15 and TRBJ1-1; D may be TRBD1 (5 bases). V was cut by 1 base and J by 4 bases, with 16 bases left in between. This CDR3 spans 16 amino acids. Germline V gives CDR1 LNHNV, CDR2 YYDKDF (reference sequence). CDR3 protein: CATSRGGAGRFTEAFF. CDR3 in DNA: TGTGCCACCAGCAGAGGCGGGGCAGGGAGGTTCACTGAAGCTTTCTTT.

The chain recombines TRBV3-1 (or the pseudogene TRBV3-2) with TRBJ2-7, with TRBD1 as a possible D gene (5 bases). CDR3 length: 15 residues. The germline CDR1 and CDR2 sequences are LGHDT and YNNKEL (reference sequence). Trimming left V 4 bases short and J 3 bases short, with 16 bases between. This CDR3 reads CASSLQLTGIYEQYF. CDR3 DNA sequence: TGTGCCAGCAGCCTTCAGCTTACAGGAATCTACGAGCAGTACTTC.

V gene TRBV18 combines with J gene TRBJ2-3; 16 bases line up with TRBD2. CDR1 and CDR2 from the germline V gene are KGHSH and LQKENI. This CDR3 spans 17 amino acids. Trimming cost V 3 bases and J 7 bases; bases outside gene matches: 7. Written as DNA, the CDR3 is TGTGCCAGCTCACCCCCGGGACTAGCGGGGGGGCTTCATACGCAGTATTTT. This gives the protein CASSPPGLAGGLHTQYF.

This chain uses TRBV10-3 with TRBJ2-7; unclear D gene. V lost 0 bases to trimming and J lost 3 bases, with 9 bases between them. Germline V gene lookup returns CDR1 ENHRY and CDR2 SYGVKD. The CDR3 is 14 amino acids. The CDR3 is CAISESHGVYEQYF. In nucleotides, the CDR3 is TGTGCCATCAGTGAGTCGCATGGAGTCTACGAGCAGTACTTC.

Concerning this clone: One end of the junction fails to match germline, which may point to a read error. The chain joins TRBV18 to TRBJ1-2; 9 bases match TRBD1. The CDR3 consists of 15 residues. CDR1 is KGHSH, CDR2 LQKENI, per germline. For the CDR3, the DNA is TGTGCCAGCTCTCCACAGGACAGGGGCGACTATGGCTACACCTTC. Protein product: CASSPQDRGDYGYTF.

The rearrangement uses TRBV6-4 and TRBJ2-1; a possible D gene is TRBD1 (5 bases). Trimming cost V 2 bases and J 9 bases, with 11 bases left between them. CDR3 length equals 13 residues. Germline CDR1 is MRHNA and CDR2 is SNTAGT. The CDR3 nucleotides are TGTGCCAGCAGTGACCCGGCTGGGGCTGAGCAGTTCTTC. Protein sequence: CASSDPAGAEQFF.

The chain recombines TRBV19 with TRBJ1-2; tentative D call: TRBD1 (5 bases). The ends were cut back, 9 bases at V and 4 bases at J, with 21 bases in the middle. CDR1 LNHDA and CDR2 SQIVND come from the germline V gene (reference sequence). The length of the CDR3 is 15 residues. CDR3 DNA sequence: TGTGCCAGCCATCAGGGACCCGTCGGGGGCTATGGCTACACCTTC. Its protein product is CASHQGPVGGYGYTF.

The V and J genes are TRBV28 and TRBJ2-7; D gene unclear. Trimming took 2 bases from V and 3 from J, leaving 8 bases between them. The CDR3 runs to 13 residues. Germline values: CDR1 MDHEN, CDR2 SYDVKM. CDR3 loop: CASSLERVYEQYF. CDR3 coding DNA: TGTGCCAGCAGTTTAGAAAGAGTCTACGAGCAGTACTTC.

Only one count was recorded for this clone. The chain is built from TRBV3-1 (or the pseudogene TRBV3-2) and TRBJ2-3; D is ambiguous. The V and J ends lost 4 bases and 0 bases respectively, with 8 bases between them. From germline, CDR1 is LGHDT and CDR2 YNNKEL (reference sequence). This CDR3 is built from 14 residues. The CDR3 reads CASSREASTDTQYF. Here the CDR3 DNA reads TGTGCCAGCAGCCGCGAGGCTAGCACAGATACGCAGTATTTT.

J is TRBJ1-6 and V is TRBV11-2; 7 nucleotides line up with TRBD1. The CDR3 length is 11 residues. Trimming removed 5 bases from V and 14 bases from J; junction bases left unmatched: 3. Germline V gene lookup returns CDR1 SGHAT and CDR2 FQNNGV. Here the CDR3 DNA reads TGTGCCAGCAGCCGTGACAGGGCCCTCCACTTT. The encoded protein is CASSRDRALHF.

CDR3 DNA: TGTGCCAGCTCACCCGGACAGGGGGCTCTAGAAAAACTGTTTTTT. The encoded protein is CASSPGQGALEKLFF. The chain combines TRBV18 with TRBJ1-4; 11 bases align to TRBD1. The junction had 5 bases not matched to a gene; V was cut back by 3 bases and J by 8 bases. The germline V gene encodes CDR1 KGHSH and CDR2 LQKENI. The CDR3 is made up of 15 amino acids.

The chain joins TRBV5-4 to TRBJ2-3; unclear D gene. This CDR3 is built from 14 residues. Trimming left V 0 bases short and J 0 bases short, with 5 bases between. Germline CDR1 reads SGHNT; CDR2 reads YYREEE (reference sequence). CDR3 sequence reads: CASSLGGSTDTQYF. For the CDR3, the DNA is TGTGCCAGCAGCTTGGGGGGAAGCACAGATACGCAGTATTTT.

The chain carries TRBV7-9 and TRBJ1-1; 8 bases match TRBD1. Unmatched junction bases numbered 2, after V lost 4 bases and J lost 1 base. Germline CDR1 SEHNR, CDR2 FQNEAQ (reference sequence). CDR3 length: 14 residues. CDR3 DNA: TGTGCCAGCAGCTCAGGACAGGGGAACACTGAAGCTTTCTTT. Translating gives CASSSGQGNTEAFF. Full variable domain (rest looked up from reference TRBV7-9 and TRBJ1-1): DTGVSQNPRHKITKRGQNVTFRCDPISEHNRLYWYRQTLGQGPEFLTYFQNEAQLEKSRLLSDRFSAERPKGSFSTLEIQRTEQGDSAMYLCASSSGQGNTEAFFGQGTRLTVV.

The chain links TRBV7-2 to TRBJ2-1; possible D gene TRBD1, 7 bases. The CDR3 covers 14 residues. V was cut by 5 bases and J by 6 bases, with 14 bases left in between. In germline, CDR1 is SGHTA, CDR2 FQGNSA. The CDR3 loop is CASSRGTAANEQFF. Here the CDR3 DNA reads TGTGCCAGCAGCCGGGGGACAGCGGCCAATGAGCAGTTCTTC.